The T cell receptor (beta chain) described here comes from a study of T-cell reconstitution after alpha-beta-depleted transplantation in children. For this clonotype: Its antigen is still unknown.

The germline V and J ends were trimmed by 10 bases and 0 bases, with 8 bases remaining between them. The V gene's germline CDR1 is SGHRS and CDR2 YFSETQ. CDR3 length: 11 residues. Study-wide findings and caveats: Several hundred graft clones that had expanded were reportedly the source of alpha-beta T cells about two months after transplant. Surviving recipient T cells and thymic progenitors accounted for the high day-60 TCRbeta diversity observed in some patients. At one year after transplant, newly produced T cells mostly accounted for T-cell counts and diversity.

The TCRbeta library incorporated unique molecular identifiers. In TCRdb, the PCR reads were re-called with MiXCR into one record per CDR3 protein. The table has roughly 110,000 distinct CDR3 sequences, over 9% seen once. This clonotype was sampled from a boy aged 2 to 10 with acute lymphoblastic leukemia, due to receive a stem cell transplant. J is TRBJ2-7 and V is TRBV5-1, with D possibly being TRBD1 (6 bases). The sample consisted of PBMCs, taken before TCRalphabeta/CD19-depleted stem cell transplant. The CDR3 DNA reads TGCGCCGGGGACACCTCCTACGAGCAGTACTTC. Protein product: CAGDTSYEQYF.